This entry features one TCR beta chain sequence. Its antigen is unknown. These data come from a study of STAT5B mutations in CD4+ large granular lymphocyte leukemia. Germline V CDR1 and CDR2: PRHDT, FYEKMQ (reference sequence). Between the trimmed V and J ends, which lost 5 bases and 2 bases, there was a span of 12 bases. The CDR3 has 14 amino acids. Authors' analysis steps: The detection floor for productive clonotype frequency was 2.59 x 10-5. TCRdb's table, derived via immunoSEQ multiplex PCR, lists solely in-frame clones and lacks some. V and J calls and clone size are copied from that table; D and trimming were computed from the DNA. The sample contains more than 35,000 clones, almost 85% of which appear only once. Study-level points and caveats: TRBV06-family usage was enriched in top patient clones (8/27) versus controls (2/35).

The source material was CD4+ T cells from blood buffy coats. V usage is TRBV13 and J usage is TRBJ1-2, with a possible D match to TRBD1 (5 bases). The clonotype originates from a human donor in good health. Here the CDR3 reads CASSRDRPNYGYTF. CDR3 DNA sequence: TGTGCCAGCAGCCGGGACCGACCGAACTATGGCTACACCTTC.